This TCR beta chain comes out of a study of blood T cells in healthy people across ages (dated by TCRdb to about 2015). Regarding the research as a whole: Template switching captured roughly one uniquely barcoded TCR beta cDNA molecule per two T cells in model experiments. To track age-related changes in TCR beta repertoire diversity, the study relied on deep sequencing normalized with unique cDNA molecular identifiers. The donors were divided into four age groups: young (average around 15 years), middle-aged (around 37), aged (about 56) and long-lived (82). To avoid experimental bias, donors of different ages were distributed randomly across sequencing lanes. Using the same blood draw, the study looked at two additional independent replicas of 1 million unique cDNA reads for two donors, one aged 18 to 30 and the other aged 80 or older.

Libraries were constructed by 5' RACE. TCRdb names Illumina HiSeq 2500 as the instrument used. A second roughly 6 to 12 cycle PCR used a sample-barcoded 5' primer and a J-beta primer mix. Each TCR beta cDNA molecule received a unique molecular identifier from a template-switch 5' adaptor carrying 12 random nucleotides. Each sample yielded at least 3 million CDR3-containing paired-end reads. All of the RNA was converted into first-strand cDNA using the Mint cDNA synthesis kit, with a TRBC-specific oligonucleotide serving as the primer. After uracil-DNA glycosylase treatment, a first 18-cycle PCR used universal primers M1SS and BC2_uni_R on all cDNA. The source study handled its data this way. Normalization of each sample was performed by random selection of 1 million high-quality reads, each carrying a distinct molecular identifier. Reads sharing molecular identifiers were discarded rather than binned into consensus sequences. CDR3 identification, clonotype clustering and error correction used MiTCR with a Q25 quality threshold and the strictest error-elimination algorithm. Lower-bound total TCR beta diversity was estimated with a nonparametric unseen species model using Euler transformation. TCRdb ran its own pipeline on the public reads, namely fastp trimming at Q25 and MiXCR clone calling, and kept in-frame beta chains. Each record represents a unique CDR3 protein, reported with the most common genes and DNA among its rows. It is TCRdb's table, rather than the study itself, that gives the V and J calls and clone size. The table for this sample lists some 690,000 distinct CDR3 sequences; 22% of them were counted only once. Around a fifth of the sample goes to the ten largest clones.

The full study reports these points: Estimates of total diversity based on one million sequenced T cells were regarded as lower bounds and as underestimates. Compared with the aged group, the long-lived group had more naive CD4+ T cells, fewer expanded clones and increased TCR diversity, suggesting age selection. Observed TCR beta diversity per million T cells fell roughly linearly with age, and a significant reduction was already apparent by age about 43. Conclusive comparison of naive and antigen-experienced compartments was prevented by the profiling of bulk unsorted PBMCs. Donor CMV infection status was unknown, potentially confounding age-related changes in expanded clonotypes. There was a strong correlation between observed TCR beta diversity and the percentage of naive T cells measured by flow cytometry.

Donors were around 37 systemically healthy Caucasian individuals from Russia aged roughly 6 to 90 years. Each donor gave 9 to 10 milliliters of peripheral blood, collected into EDTA-treated Vacutainer tubes. Ficoll-Paque density-gradient centrifugation was used to isolate PBMCs, with at least 6.5 million obtained per sample. Total RNA, at least 6 micrograms per sample, was extracted from PBMCs with Trizol reagent. For every donor, an aliquot of PBMCs went through flow cytometry to measure the percentages of naive CD45RAhigh/CD27high T cells. The germline V gene specifies SGHTA as CDR1 and FQGTGA as CDR2. V is pared back by 1 base and J by 6 bases, with 16 bases lying between the germline termini. Its CDR3 holds 16 amino acids, cysteine through phenylalanine. Only the CDR3 DNA is retained, 48 bases long and in frame from the first base. This clonotype occurred once. Its antigen target is currently unknown. Per-base qualities were not stored, and no clone one base away is much larger. One read provides weak support.

The V and J segments used are TRBV7-3 and TRBJ2-1; there is no confident call for the D gene. The sequenced sample consisted of blood. This TCR was sampled from a man between 65 and 85 years old in good health. In nucleotide form, the sequence is TGTGCCAGCAGCTTAAACGCCCCTAGTCTCCGCAATGAGCAGTTCTTC. Its translation reads: CASSLNAPSLRNEQFF.